This entry is about one T cell receptor (beta chain). Its matching antigen is unknown. Primers for the PCR totalled 60 Vbeta and 13 Jbeta. Clones were sequenced by immunoSEQ multiplex PCR, and TCRdb holds only the in-frame ones, with some missing. The profile shows about 94,000 clones, 81% of them singletons. Nobody wrote down the CMV serostatus of this donor. Between the trimmed V and J ends, which lost 5 bases and 8 bases, there was a span of 18 bases. Per the germline V gene, CDR1 is SGHTA and CDR2 is FQGNSA. The CDR3 contains 14 residues. These data are taken from a study of cytomegalovirus exposure and HLA in healthy donors. Study-wide results and caveats: Later work found that TCR association rates differed between HLA loci; DRB1 had the most and HLA-C the fewest.

The V call is TRBV7-2, the J call TRBJ1-2; weak D call: TRBD1 (5 bases). The origin of this receptor is a human donor in good health. Sequencing was carried out using PBMCs. The CDR3: CASSKRDFPEGYTF. CDR3 nucleotide sequence: TGTGCCAGCAGCAAAAGGGACTTCCCGGAAGGCTACACCTTC.